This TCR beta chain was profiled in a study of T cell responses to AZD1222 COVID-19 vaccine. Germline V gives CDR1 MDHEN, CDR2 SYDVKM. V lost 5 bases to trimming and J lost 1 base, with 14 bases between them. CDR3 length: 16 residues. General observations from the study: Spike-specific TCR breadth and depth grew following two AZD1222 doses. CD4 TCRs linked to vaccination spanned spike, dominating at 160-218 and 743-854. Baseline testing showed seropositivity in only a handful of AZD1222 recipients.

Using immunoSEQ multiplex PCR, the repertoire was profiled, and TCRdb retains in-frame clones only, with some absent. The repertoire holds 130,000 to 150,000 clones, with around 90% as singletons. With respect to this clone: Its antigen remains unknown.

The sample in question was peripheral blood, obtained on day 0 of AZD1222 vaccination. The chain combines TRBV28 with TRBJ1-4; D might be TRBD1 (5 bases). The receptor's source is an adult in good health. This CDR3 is CASSQESGGTNEKLFF. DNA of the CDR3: TGTGCCAGCAGTCAAGAGAGTGGGGGAACTAATGAAAAACTGTTTTTT.